These 2 T cell receptor beta chains originate from one sample sequenced in a study of CD8 T cell repertoires and HIV-1 epitope variants. Antigens for these TCRs are unknown. Produced via immunoSEQ multiplex PCR; TCRdb's table is partial and in-frame only. The sample shows about 5,000 clones, about three fifths of them seen only once. The sequenced sample consisted of cultured CD8+ T cells derived from PBMCs. These receptors were collected from a male donor with HIV.

The sample holds a few counts of this clone. The chain couples TRBV28 to TRBJ2-7; 7 bases map to TRBD2. This CDR3 is built from 14 residues. Germline CDR1 and CDR2: MDHEN and SYDVKM. V was clipped by 7 bases and J by 3 bases; unmatched bases: 9. The CDR3 sequence is CASTTGLAVYEQYF. CDR3 coding DNA: TGTGCCAGCACAACGGGCCTAGCGGTCTACGAGCAGTACTTC.

The rearrangement links TRBV7-9 to TRBJ2-2; D not certain. Germline assignment: CDR1 SEHNR and CDR2 FQNEAQ (reference sequence). The CDR3 extends over 11 amino acids. V lost 9 bases and J 4 bases, leaving 6 bases between the germline ends. For the CDR3, the DNA is TGTGCCAGTAGAGGCACCGGGGAGCTGTTTTTT. It is translated as CASRGTGELFF.